Below are 5 T cell receptor beta chains sequenced from a single sample in a study of identical twins. TCRdb independently ran MiXCR on the 5' RACE reads; one entry per CDR3 protein. The table lists approximately 350,000 distinct CDR3 sequences, 9% to 15% of them singletons, with approximately 7.6% in the top ten. This sample was also put to use in a study of yellow fever vaccine responses in identical twins.

The source material was CD8+ T cells sorted from blood. The origin of the receptors is a woman aged 18-29 years in good health.

This clonotype has a count of ten or more. The V call is TRBV12-3 or TRBV12-4, the J call TRBJ1-1, with TRBD1 matching 9 bases. Trimming at V came to 5 bases and at J to 6 bases, leaving 7 bases not matched to a gene. This CDR3 is built from 14 residues. This CDR3 is CASSLIQGAAEAFF. CDR3 sequence (DNA): TGTGCCAGCAGTCTTATACAGGGGGCTGCTGAAGCTTTCTTT.

This chain joins TRBV9 and TRBJ1-1; TRBD1 agrees at 11 bases. This CDR3 is 15 amino acids long. V shed 5 bases, J shed 5 bases, and the junction held 8 bases outside the gene matches. CDR1 and CDR2 (germline): SGDLS, YYNGEE. The CDR3 reads CASSGPGQGGTEAFF. The CDR3 DNA reads TGTGCCAGCAGTGGTCCGGGACAGGGGGGAACTGAAGCTTTCTTT.

This chain uses TRBV4-1 with TRBJ2-5, with 13 bases aligning to TRBD2. In germline, CDR1 is MGHRA, CDR2 YSYEKL. This CDR3 has 16 residues. V trimming: 4 bases; J trimming: 2 bases; junction bases outside the gene matches: 4. The CDR3 DNA is TGCGCCAGCAGCCCGTGGACTAGCGGGAGACAAGAGACCCAGTACTTC. Translated: CASSPWTSGRQETQYF.

This chain joins TRBV7-3 and TRBJ2-7, with D unclear. This CDR3 is 17 amino acids long. V gave up 5 bases and J gave up 3 bases, with 23 bases separating them. Looked up from germline, CDR1 is SGHTA and CDR2 is FQGTGA. The CDR3 protein is CASSPYIFTEPLYEQYF. Written as DNA, the CDR3 is TGTGCCAGCAGCCCGTACATCTTTACAGAACCCCTCTACGAGCAGTACTTC. Full variable domain (missing parts from reference TRBV7-3 and TRBJ2-7): GAGVSQTPSNKVTEKGKYVELRCDPISGHTALYWYRQSLGQGPEFLIYFQGTGAADDSGLPNDRFFAVRPEGSVSTLKIQRTERGDSAVYLCASSPYIFTEPLYEQYFGPGTRLTVT.

The CDR3 is CASGLGTGVQYV. The CDR3 DNA follows: TGTGCCAGCGGTTTAGGGACAGGGGTCCAGTACGTC. The chain couples TRBV12-3 or TRBV12-4 to TRBJ2-7; 10 bases agree with TRBD1. The length of the CDR3 is 12 residues.